Below are 8 T cell receptor beta chains sequenced from a single sample in a study of control samples from healthy donors and cancer patients. The method was immunoSEQ multiplex PCR; TCRdb's version includes in-frame clones alone and lacks a portion of them. The profile shows 50,000 or so clones, 80% to 90% of them singletons. Sample: PBMCs. These receptors were collected from a woman aged 50 to 60 with lung cancer.

This chain uses TRBV27 with TRBJ1-1; possible D gene TRBD1, 5 bases. The CDR3 extends over 12 amino acids. The germline CDR1 and CDR2 sequences are MNHEY and SMNVEV (reference sequence). V was cut by 5 bases and J by 2 bases, with 6 bases left in between. The CDR3 spells CASSRGNTEAFF. In nucleotides, the CDR3 is TGTGCCAGCAGTAGGGGAAACACTGAAGCTTTCTTT.

The J gene is TRBJ1-2, the V gene TRBV19; TRBD1 matches at 7 bases. This CDR3 is built from 14 residues. Germline V lookup: CDR1 LNHDA, CDR2 SQIVND (reference sequence). V dropped 6 bases and J dropped 4; count of bases not matched to a gene: 8. CDR3: CASSHRDRLYGYTF. The CDR3 region has the DNA TGTGCCAGTAGCCATCGGGACAGACTCTATGGCTACACCTTC.

This sequence joins TRBV6-5 and TRBJ2-5, with D perhaps matching TRBD2 (6 bases). The V gene lost 5 bases and the J gene lost 1 base, with 8 bases spanning the gap. Germline CDR1 reads MNHEY; CDR2 reads SVGAGI. This CDR3 spans 13 amino acids. In DNA form, the CDR3 reads TGTGCCAGCAGTACGGGACTCCAAGAGACCCAGTACTTC. Protein product: CASSTGLQETQYF.

CDR3 in DNA: TGCGCCAGCAGCTTCACTTACGGGACAGTGAACACTGAAGCTTTCTTT. As protein: CASSFTYGTVNTEAFF. This sequence joins TRBV5-1 and TRBJ1-1; TRBD1 matches at 7 bases. V lost 2 bases to trimming and J lost 0 bases; unmatched junction nucleotides: 7. Germline CDR1 reads SGHRS; CDR2 reads YFSETQ. This CDR3 spans 16 amino acids.

The chain uses TRBV2 and TRBJ1-5; D is unresolved. This CDR3 has 14 amino acids. The germline CDR1 and CDR2 sequences are SNHLY and FYNNEI. Trimming removed 3 bases at V and 6 bases at J, with 12 bases between. DNA for the CDR3: TGTGCCAGCAGTGAGGCCCAGGTTTCTCAGCCCCAGCATTTT. Translating it yields CASSEAQVSQPQHF.

The rearrangement links TRBV11-3 to TRBJ2-7; weak D call: TRBD2 (5 bases). The CDR3 runs to 14 residues. The germline CDR1 and CDR2 sequences are SGHNT and YENEEA. Trimming cost V 3 bases and J 6 bases, with 15 bases left between them. CDR3 protein: CASSFLTGYREQYF. In DNA form, the CDR3 reads TGTGCCAGCAGCTTCTTAACGGGGTACCGCGAGCAGTACTTC. The complete variable domain, with remaining parts taken from reference TRBV11-3 and TRBJ2-7, reads EAGVVQSPRYKIIEKKQPVAFWCNPISGHNTLYWYLQNLGQGPELLIRYENEEAVDDSQLPKDRFSAERLKGVDSTLKIQPAELGDSAVYLCASSFLTGYREQYFGPGTRLTVT.

V and J are TRBV6-5 and TRBJ2-1; D assignment may be TRBD1 or TRBD2 (5 bases each). Germline V lookup: CDR1 MNHEY, CDR2 SVGAGI. The V end was cut by 6 bases, the J end by 2 bases, with 11 bases between. CDR3 length: 14 residues. The CDR3 protein is CASRSEGPYNEQFF. The DNA for the CDR3 is TGTGCCAGCAGGAGTGAGGGACCCTACAATGAGCAGTTCTTC.

The rearrangement links TRBV29-1 to TRBJ1-1; 7 nucleotides match TRBD1. V trimming: 0 bases; J trimming: 6 bases; junction bases outside the gene matches: 4. CDR1 and CDR2 from the germline V gene are SQVTM and ANQGSEA. This CDR3 is built from 13 residues. CDR3 sequence: CSVEDQGGPEAFF. CDR3 sequence (DNA): TGCAGCGTTGAAGATCAGGGGGGCCCTGAAGCTTTCTTT.